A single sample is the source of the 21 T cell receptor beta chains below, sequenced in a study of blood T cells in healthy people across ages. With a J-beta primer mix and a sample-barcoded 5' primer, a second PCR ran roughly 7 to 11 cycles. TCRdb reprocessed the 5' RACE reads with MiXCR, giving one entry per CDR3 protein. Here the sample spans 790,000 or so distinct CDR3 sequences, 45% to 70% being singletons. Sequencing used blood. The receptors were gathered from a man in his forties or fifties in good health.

The CDR3 protein is CASSLEGTGKNEQFF. The CDR3 DNA reads TGTGCCAGCAGCTTAGAAGGGACAGGGAAGAATGAGCAGTTCTTC. The V gene is TRBV7-2, the J gene TRBJ2-1, with TRBD1 identical over 9 bases. Germline assignment: CDR1 SGHTA and CDR2 FQGNSA. V shed 1 base, J shed 7 bases, and the junction held 5 bases outside the gene matches. The CDR3 loop spans 15 amino acids.

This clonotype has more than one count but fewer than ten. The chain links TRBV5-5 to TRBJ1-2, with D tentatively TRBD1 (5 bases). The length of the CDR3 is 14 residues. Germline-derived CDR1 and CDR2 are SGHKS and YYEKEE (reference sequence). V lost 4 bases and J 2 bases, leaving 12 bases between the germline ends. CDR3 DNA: TGTGCCAGCAGCGGGCGACAGAGGAACTATGGCTACACCTTC. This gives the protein CASSGRQRNYGYTF. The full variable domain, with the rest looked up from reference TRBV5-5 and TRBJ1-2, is DAGVTQSPTHLIKTRGQQVTLRCSPISGHKSVSWYQQVLGQGPQFIFQYYEKEERGRGNFPDRFSARQFPNYSSELNVNALLLGDSALYLCASSGRQRNYGYTFGSGTRLTVV.

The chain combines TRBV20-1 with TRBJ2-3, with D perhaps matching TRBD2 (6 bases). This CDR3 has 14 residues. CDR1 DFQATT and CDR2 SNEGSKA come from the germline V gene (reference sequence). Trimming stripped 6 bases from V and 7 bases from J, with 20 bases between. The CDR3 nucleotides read TGCAGTGCCGGGGACTTAATTTTTCCCAATACGCAGTATTTT. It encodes CSAGDLIFPNTQYF.

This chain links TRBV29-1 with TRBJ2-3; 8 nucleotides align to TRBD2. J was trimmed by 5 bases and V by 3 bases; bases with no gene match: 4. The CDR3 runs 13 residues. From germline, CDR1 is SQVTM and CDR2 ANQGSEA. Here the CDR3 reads CSVDETSGDTQYF. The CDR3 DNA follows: TGCAGCGTTGATGAAACTAGCGGAGATACGCAGTATTTT.

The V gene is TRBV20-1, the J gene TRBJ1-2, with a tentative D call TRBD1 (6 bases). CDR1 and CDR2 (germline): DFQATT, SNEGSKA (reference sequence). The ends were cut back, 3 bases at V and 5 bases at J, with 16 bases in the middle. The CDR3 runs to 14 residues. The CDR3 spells CSASPPGGGYGYTF. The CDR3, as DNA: TGCAGTGCTAGCCCCCCGGGAGGGGGGTATGGCTACACCTTC.

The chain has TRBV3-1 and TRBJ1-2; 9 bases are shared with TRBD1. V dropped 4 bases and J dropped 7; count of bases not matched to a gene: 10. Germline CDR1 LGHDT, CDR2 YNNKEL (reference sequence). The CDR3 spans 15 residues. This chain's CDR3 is CASSPRQGVGVGYTF. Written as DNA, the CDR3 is TGTGCCAGCAGCCCACGACAGGGGGTGGGAGTTGGCTACACCTTC.

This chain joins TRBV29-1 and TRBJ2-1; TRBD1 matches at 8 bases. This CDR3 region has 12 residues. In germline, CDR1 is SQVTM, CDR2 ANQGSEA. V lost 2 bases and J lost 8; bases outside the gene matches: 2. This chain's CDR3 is CSVERTGYEQFF. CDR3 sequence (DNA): TGCAGCGTTGAACGGACAGGGTATGAGCAGTTCTTC.

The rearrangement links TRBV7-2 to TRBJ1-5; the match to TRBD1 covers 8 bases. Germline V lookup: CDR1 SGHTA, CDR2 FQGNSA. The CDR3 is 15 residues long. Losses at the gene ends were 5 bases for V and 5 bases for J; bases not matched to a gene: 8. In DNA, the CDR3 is TGTGCCAGCAGCCCAAATCTGGGACAGGATCAGCCCCAGCATTTT. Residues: CASSPNLGQDQPQHF.

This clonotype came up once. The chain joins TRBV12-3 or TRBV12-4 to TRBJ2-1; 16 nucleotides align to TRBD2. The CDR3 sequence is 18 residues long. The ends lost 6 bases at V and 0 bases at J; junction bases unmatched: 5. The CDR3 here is CASRAGTSGRASYNEQFF. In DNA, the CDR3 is TGTGCCAGCAGAGCCGGGACTAGCGGGAGGGCCTCCTACAATGAGCAGTTCTTC.

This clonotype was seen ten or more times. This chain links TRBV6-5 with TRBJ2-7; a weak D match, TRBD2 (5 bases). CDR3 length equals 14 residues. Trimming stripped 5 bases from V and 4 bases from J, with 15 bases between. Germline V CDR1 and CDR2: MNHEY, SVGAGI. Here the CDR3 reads CASSPDSSRYEQYF. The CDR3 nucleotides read TGTGCCAGCAGTCCGGACTCATCCCGATACGAGCAGTACTTC.

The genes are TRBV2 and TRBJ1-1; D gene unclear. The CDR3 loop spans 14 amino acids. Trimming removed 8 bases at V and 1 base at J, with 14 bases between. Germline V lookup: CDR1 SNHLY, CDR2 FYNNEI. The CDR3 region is CASVLGWGNTEAFF. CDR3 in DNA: TGTGCCAGCGTTCTCGGGTGGGGGAACACTGAAGCTTTCTTT.

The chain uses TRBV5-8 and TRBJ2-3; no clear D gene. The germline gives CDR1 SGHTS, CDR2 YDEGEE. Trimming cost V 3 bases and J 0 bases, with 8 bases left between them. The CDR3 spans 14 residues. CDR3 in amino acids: CASSSLLSTDTQYF. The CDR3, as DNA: TGTGCCAGCAGCTCCCTTCTCAGCACAGATACGCAGTATTTT. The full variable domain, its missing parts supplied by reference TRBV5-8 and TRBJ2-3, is EAGVTQSPTHLIKTRGQQATLRCSPISGHTSVYWYQQALGLGLQFLLWYDEGEERNRGNFPPRFSGRQFPNYSSELNVNALELEDSALYLCASSSLLSTDTQYFGPGTRLTVL.

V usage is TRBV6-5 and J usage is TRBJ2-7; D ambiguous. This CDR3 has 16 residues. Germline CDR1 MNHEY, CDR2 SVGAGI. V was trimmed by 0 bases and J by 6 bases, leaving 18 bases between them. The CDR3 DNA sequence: TGTGCCAGCAGTTACTCCCGGCTTAATAGGTTTTCCGAGCAGTACTTC. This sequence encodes CASSYSRLNRFSEQYF.

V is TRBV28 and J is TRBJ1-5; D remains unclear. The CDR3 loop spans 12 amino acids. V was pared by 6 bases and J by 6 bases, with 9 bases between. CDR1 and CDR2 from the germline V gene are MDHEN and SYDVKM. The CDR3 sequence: CASSIAVQPQHF. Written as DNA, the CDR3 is TGTGCCAGCAGCATTGCCGTTCAGCCCCAGCATTTT.

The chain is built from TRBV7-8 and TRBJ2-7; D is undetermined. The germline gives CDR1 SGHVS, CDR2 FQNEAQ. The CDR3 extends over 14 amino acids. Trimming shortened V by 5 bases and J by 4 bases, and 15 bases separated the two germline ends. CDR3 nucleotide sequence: TGTGCCAGCAGCCAGACCACCCCCCCGTACGAGCAGTACTTC. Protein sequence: CASSQTTPPYEQYF.

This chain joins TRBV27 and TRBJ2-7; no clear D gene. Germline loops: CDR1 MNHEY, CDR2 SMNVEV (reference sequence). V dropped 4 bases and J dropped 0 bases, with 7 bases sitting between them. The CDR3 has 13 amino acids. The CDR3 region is CASSYGVSYEQYF. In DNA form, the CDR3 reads TGTGCCAGCAGTTATGGGGTCTCCTACGAGCAGTACTTC.

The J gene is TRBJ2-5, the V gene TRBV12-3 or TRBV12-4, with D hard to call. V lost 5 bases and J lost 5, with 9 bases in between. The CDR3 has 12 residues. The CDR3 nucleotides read TGTGCCAGCAGTATTTTCAGGGAGACCCAGTACTTC. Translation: CASSIFRETQYF.

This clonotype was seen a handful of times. CDR3 residues: CASSYPGLASGTDTQYF. Written as DNA, the CDR3 is TGTGCCAGCAGCTATCCGGGACTAGCATCCGGGACAGATACGCAGTATTTT. The genes are TRBV11-2 and TRBJ2-3, with 9 bases aligning to TRBD2. The germline V gene encodes CDR1 SGHAT and CDR2 FQNNGV. The CDR3 is made up of 17 amino acids. V was pared by 4 bases and J by 3 bases, with 11 bases of the junction left unmatched.

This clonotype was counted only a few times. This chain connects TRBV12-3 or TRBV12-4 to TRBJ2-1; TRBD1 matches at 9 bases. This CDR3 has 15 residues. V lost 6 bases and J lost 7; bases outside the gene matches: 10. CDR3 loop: CASRGDRGAENEQFF. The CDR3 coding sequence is TGTGCCAGCAGGGGCGACAGGGGGGCGGAGAATGAGCAGTTCTTC.

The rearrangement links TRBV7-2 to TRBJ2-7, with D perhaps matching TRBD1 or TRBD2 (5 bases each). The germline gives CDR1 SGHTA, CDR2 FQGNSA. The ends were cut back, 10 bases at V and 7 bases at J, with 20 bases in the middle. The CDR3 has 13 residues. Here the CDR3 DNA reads TGTGCCACTGCGGGCAGGGCCATGAATGAGCAGTACTTC. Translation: CATAGRAMNEQYF.

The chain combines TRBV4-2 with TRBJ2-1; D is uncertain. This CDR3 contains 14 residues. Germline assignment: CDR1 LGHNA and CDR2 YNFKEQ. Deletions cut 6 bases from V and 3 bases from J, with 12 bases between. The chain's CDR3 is CASRESKGYNEQFF. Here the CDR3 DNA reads TGTGCCAGCAGGGAGTCTAAGGGCTACAATGAGCAGTTCTTC.